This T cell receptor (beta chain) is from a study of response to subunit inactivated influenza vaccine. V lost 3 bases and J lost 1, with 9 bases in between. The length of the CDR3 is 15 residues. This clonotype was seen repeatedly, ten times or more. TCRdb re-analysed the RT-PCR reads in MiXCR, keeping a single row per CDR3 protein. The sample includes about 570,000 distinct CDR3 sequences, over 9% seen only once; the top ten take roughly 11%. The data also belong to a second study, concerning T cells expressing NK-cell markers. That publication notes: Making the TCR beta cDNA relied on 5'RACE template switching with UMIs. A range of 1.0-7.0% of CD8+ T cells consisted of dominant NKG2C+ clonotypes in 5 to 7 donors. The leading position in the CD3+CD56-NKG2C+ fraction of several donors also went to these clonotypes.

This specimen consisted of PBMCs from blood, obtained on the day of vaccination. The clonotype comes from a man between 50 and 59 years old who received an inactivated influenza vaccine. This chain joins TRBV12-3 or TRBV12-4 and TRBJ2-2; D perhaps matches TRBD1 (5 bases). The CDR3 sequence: CASSLGQQNTGELFF. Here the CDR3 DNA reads TGTGCCAGCAGTTTGGGGCAGCAGAACACCGGGGAGCTGTTTTTT.